This T cell receptor beta chain was captured in a study of T-cell reconstitution after alpha-beta-depleted transplantation in children. Construction of the TCRbeta library involved unique molecular identifiers. TCRdb reprocessed the PCR reads via MiXCR and lists one record per CDR3 protein. Of under 35,000 distinct CDR3 sequences listed, roughly a sixth are singletons. V was trimmed by 5 bases and J by 9 bases, leaving 20 bases between them. CDR3 length equals 15 residues. Per germline, CDR1 SGHAT and CDR2 FQNNGV. The gene calls are TRBV11-2 and TRBJ1-5; perhaps TRBD1 as D (5 bases). The sequencing used PBMCs, mostly from graft donor cells, collected 60 days after TCRalphabeta/CD19-depleted stem cell transplant. This TCR was sampled from a male patient between 2 and 15 years old who had a stem cell transplant for acute lymphoblastic leukemia, so the T cells may come from the graft donor. The CDR3 loop reads CASSRDALSNVPQHF. The CDR3 bases are TGTGCCAGCAGCAGGGACGCCCTTAGCAATGTGCCCCAGCATTTT.